The text below deals with one T cell receptor beta chain. This clone's antigen is unknown. No qualities accompany the bases; no much larger clone lies one base away. The CDR1 and CDR2 encoded by the germline V gene (reference sequence) are SEHNR and FQNEAQ. For this chain, trimming is 5 bases at the V end and 8 bases at the J end, and the number of junction bases without a gene match is 6. Taken from cysteine to phenylalanine, the CDR3 has 13 residues. Only the CDR3 region is kept as DNA, spanning 39 bases read in frame from base 1. The immunoSEQ Assay, a bias-controlled multiplex PCR, was used to amplify TCRbeta CDR3 regions from genomic DNA. In the source study's methods: Within the assay, amplification of reference gene primers was used to estimate how many nucleated cells each sample contained. To quantify the absolute abundance of each unique TCRbeta CDR3 rearrangement, sequence reads were collapsed and filtered. For each sample, productive Simpson clonality was calculated as the square root of Simpson's diversity index across productive rearrangements. TCRdb's version of the immuneACCESS table is confined to in-frame rearrangements and falls short of the full clone set. An unresolved V gene accounts for under half of the shortfall where checked; the remainder is of unknown origin. Clonal size and the V and J genes are those of that table, whereas D and trimming came from the DNA. The sample records 200,000 to 250,000 clones, 65% to 85% of which are singletons. The top ten clonotypes cover 6.8% of the sample.

Participants in the prospective study were enrolled through a virtual design, were aged about 18 to 100 years, and lived in about two dozen United States geographic areas. To assign participants to cohorts, the prospective study relied on clinical history that participants themselves reported in a screening survey and a study questionnaire. ImmuneRACE Cohort 3 recovered participants were defined by two consecutive negative NP/OP PCR tests, healthcare professional clearance, or symptom resolution. In the prospective study, mobile phlebotomists collected whole blood, serum and a nasopharyngeal or oropharyngeal swab from each participant. Participants in the prospective study had the option to provide additional blood draws and questionnaires over a 2-month period. Before DNA extraction, blood samples from the prospective study were shipped at room temperature or frozen. The data originate from a study of blood T cell repertoires in COVID-19 (dated by TCRdb to about 2020). In terms of the full investigation: Samples covering the acute and convalescent phases of COVID-19 were provided by collaborators in the United States, Italy and Spain. The prospective study material was composed of cDNA or gDNA derived from T cells, B-cell-depleted T cells, or PBMCs. Subjects who had been exposed to COVID-19, were actively infected with it, or had recovered from it provided the deeply sampled blood TCRbeta repertoires that made up the dataset. A freely available public database, intended as a resource for researchers studying the immune response to SARS-CoV-2, is where the repertoires were released. Samples came from the ongoing ImmuneRACE study (first 160 participants) plus 1,254 subjects from 6 global collaborators. Sample metadata almost always included a de-identified subject ID, COVID-19 status, age in years and sex. HLA class I and class II types, where available, came from metadata supplied by the sample provider rather than from assay-based typing.

Study-wide findings and limitations: The quantity of clinical and demographic metadata differed by source and by participant and was supplied without curation.

The receptor comes from a woman aged 40-49 years who had recovered from COVID-19. The rearranged chain carries TRBV7-9 and TRBJ1-2; 9 junctional bases match TRBD1. Sequenced input: PBMCs or T cells enriched from blood (not recorded which). The CDR3 region has the sequence CASSPGQGGGYTF. In nucleotide form, the sequence is TGTGCCAGCAGCCCGGGACAGGGAGGAGGCTACACCTTC.